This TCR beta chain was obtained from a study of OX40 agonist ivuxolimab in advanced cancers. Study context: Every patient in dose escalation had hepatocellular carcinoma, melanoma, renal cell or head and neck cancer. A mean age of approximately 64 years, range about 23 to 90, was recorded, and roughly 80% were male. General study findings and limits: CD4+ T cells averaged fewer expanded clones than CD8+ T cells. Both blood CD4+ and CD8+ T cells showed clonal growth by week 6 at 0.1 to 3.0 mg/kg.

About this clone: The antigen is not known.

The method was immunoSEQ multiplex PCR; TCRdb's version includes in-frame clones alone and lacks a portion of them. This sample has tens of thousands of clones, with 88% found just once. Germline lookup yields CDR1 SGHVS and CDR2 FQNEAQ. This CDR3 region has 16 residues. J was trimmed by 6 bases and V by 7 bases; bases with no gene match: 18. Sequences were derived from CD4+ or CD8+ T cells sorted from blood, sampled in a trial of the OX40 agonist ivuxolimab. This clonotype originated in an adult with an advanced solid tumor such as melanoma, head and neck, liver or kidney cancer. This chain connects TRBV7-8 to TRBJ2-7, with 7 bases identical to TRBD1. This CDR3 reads CASIGSGTALLGEQYF. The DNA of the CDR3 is TGTGCCAGCATCGGCTCCGGGACAGCGCTCCTTGGCGAGCAGTACTTC. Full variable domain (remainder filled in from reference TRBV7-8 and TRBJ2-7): GAGVSQSPRYKVAKRGQDVALRCDPISGHVSLFWYQQALGQGPEFLTYFQNEAQLDKSGLPSDRFFAERPEGSVSTLKIQRTQQEDSAVYLCASIGSGTALLGEQYFGPGTRLTVT.